The rows below give T cell receptor beta chains drawn from one sample of a study of control samples from healthy donors and cancer patients. Clones were read by immunoSEQ multiplex PCR, and TCRdb kept only the in-frame ones, dropping some. The table lists under 100,000 clones, just over 90% of them singletons. The sample consisted of blood. The source is a woman aged 25 to 39 in good health. The conserved cysteine and the conserved F or W are not part of the CDR3 here. Fields, in order: V gene, D gene, CDR3 protein. The D gene is left open where the match is weak.

TRBV9 TRBD2 ASSVSGRGIDTQY
TRBV2 . ASSVGTISNQPQH
TRBV28 TRBD1 ASSLRDRGAYGYT
TRBV2 . ASSGEGTNYYGYT
TRBV3-1/TRBV3-2 . ASSQRQNYNSPLH
TRBV4-1 TRBD2 ASSWLAGGLGTDTQY
TRBV24-1 . ATSDPVEGIYGYT
TRBV12-5 TRBD2 ASGLAYLAGGPYEQY
TRBV7-6 . ASSSRQGAGANVLT
TRBV5-1 TRBD2 ASSWDPTSGSDEQY
TRBV28 . ASSFEAEAF
TRBV7-8 TRBD1 ASSLNDRGRETQY
TRBV11-2 . ASSSQWLSGNTIY
TRBV9 . ASSQQGTANEKLF
TRBV5-1 . ASSLAGGPKTQY
TRBV7-9 . ASSSTATGLYGYT
TRBV28 . ASSFYKIPSTEAF
TRBV5-1 TRBD2 ASSLAGTSRMSGETQY
TRBV5-1 . ASSLEPIRDEQY
TRBV21-1 . ASSKAPDMNTEAF
TRBV6-4 TRBD1 ASSDSDREGDGYT
TRBV4-1 . ASSQQDSYEQY
TRBV12-3/TRBV12-4 . ASSLGLRAVAF
TRBV19 . ASSGRLGANSNQPQH
TRBV3-1/TRBV3-2 . ASSLSNLRDQPQH
TRBV7-8 TRBD2 ASSLVSGGSTEQF
TRBV28 . ASSQGNSNQPQH
TRBV5-1 . ASSSDSSRYEQY
TRBV6-6 TRBD1 ATKPGDRVYSPLH
TRBV27 TRBD1 ASSDWGTGSGELF
TRBV4-1 . ASSQGSPMGIYEQY